The 2 T cell receptor beta chains listed next were all sequenced from one sample in a study of cytomegalovirus exposure and HLA in healthy donors. The study ran its PCR with 60 Vbeta and 13 Jbeta primers. Libraries were prepared by immunoSEQ multiplex PCR; TCRdb keeps only in-frame clonotypes and omits some of them. The sample yields some 150,000 clones, around 69% seen once. The sample comprised PBMCs. The receptors stem from a man aged 60-69 years in good health and CMV-seronegative.

The chain combines TRBV29-1 with TRBJ2-3, with 16 bases identical to TRBD2. CDR3 length: 17 amino acids. V dropped 1 base and J dropped 7; count of bases not matched to a gene: 8. Germline lookup yields CDR1 SQVTM and CDR2 ANQGSEA. CDR3 protein: CSVEGGTSGRAENTQYF. CDR3 sequence (DNA): TGCAGCGTTGAAGGGGGGACTAGCGGGAGGGCCGAGAATACGCAGTATTTT.

This clone was counted many times. J is TRBJ2-7 and V is TRBV2, with D maybe TRBD2 (6 bases). The CDR3 sequence is 13 residues long. V was shortened by 6 bases and J by 3 bases, with 12 bases between the two germline ends. Germline lookup yields CDR1 SNHLY and CDR2 FYNNEI. In DNA form, the CDR3 reads TGTGCCAGCAGCGCGGGACGGAACTACGAGCAGTACTTC. This gives the protein CASSAGRNYEQYF.